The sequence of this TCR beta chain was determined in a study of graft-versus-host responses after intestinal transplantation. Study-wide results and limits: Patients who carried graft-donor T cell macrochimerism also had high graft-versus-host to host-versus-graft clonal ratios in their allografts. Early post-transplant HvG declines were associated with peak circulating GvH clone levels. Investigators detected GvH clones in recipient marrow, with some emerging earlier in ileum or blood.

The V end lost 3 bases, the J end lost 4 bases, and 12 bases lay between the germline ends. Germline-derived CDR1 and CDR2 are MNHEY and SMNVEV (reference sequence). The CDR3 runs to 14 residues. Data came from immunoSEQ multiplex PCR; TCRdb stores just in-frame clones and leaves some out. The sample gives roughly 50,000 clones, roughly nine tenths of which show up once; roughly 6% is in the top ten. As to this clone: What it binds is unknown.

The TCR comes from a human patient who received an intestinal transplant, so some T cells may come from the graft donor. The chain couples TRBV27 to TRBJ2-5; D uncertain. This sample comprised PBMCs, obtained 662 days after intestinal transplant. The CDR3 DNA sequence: TGTGCCAGCAGTTTGGGCCCGCTTGCAGAGACCCAGTACTTC. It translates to CASSLGPLAETQYF.